A single sample is the source of the 5 T cell receptor beta chains below, sequenced in a study of T cells in Graves' hyperthyroidism and ophthalmopathy. RNA transcripts were the template for amplifying TCR beta CDR3 regions. HTBI primers drove first-round RT-PCR of the TCR CDR3. TCRdb reprocessed the multiplex PCR reads with MiXCR, giving one entry per CDR3 protein. Of around 560,000 distinct CDR3 sequences listed, roughly 17% are singletons. The sample comprised blood. The receptors here all came from a young woman with Graves' hyperthyroidism.

At least ten counts were recorded for this clonotype. This chain uses TRBV2 with TRBJ1-1; no clear D gene. V shed 1 base and J shed 1 base, with 10 bases lying between them. Germline values: CDR1 SNHLY, CDR2 FYNNEI. The CDR3 totals 15 residues. CDR3 nucleotides: TGTGCCAGCAGTGAAGATCGGGTGTCGAACACTGAAGCTTTCTTT. Its protein product is CASSEDRVSNTEAFF.

This clonotype was counted many times. The genes are TRBV28 and TRBJ1-3; D is perhaps TRBD1 (6 bases). CDR1 MDHEN and CDR2 SYDVKM come from the germline V gene. The CDR3 spans 14 residues. V was shortened by 6 bases and J by 2 bases, with 11 bases between the two germline ends. The CDR3 here is CASREDRAGNTIYF. In nucleotides, the CDR3 is TGTGCCAGCAGAGAGGACAGAGCTGGAAACACCATATATTTT.

This clonotype was recorded a few times. The rearrangement joins TRBV20-1 to TRBJ2-7, with a tentative D call TRBD2 (6 bases). The CDR3 is made up of 16 amino acids. Deletions cut 2 bases from V and 3 bases from J, with 20 bases between. The germline V gene encodes CDR1 DFQATT and CDR2 SNEGSKA (reference sequence). This chain's CDR3 is CSARKALGGVLYEQYF. CDR3 DNA: TGCAGTGCTAGAAAAGCCCTGGGGGGAGTACTCTACGAGCAGTACTTC.

The CDR3 coding sequence is TGTGCCAGCAGTTGGGACAGCCCAACTAATGAAAAACTGTTTTTT. It specifies CASSWDSPTNEKLFF. The chain carries TRBV2 and TRBJ1-4; 7 bases are a match to TRBD1. V was clipped by 5 bases and J by 0 bases; unmatched bases: 3. This CDR3 comprises 15 residues. Germline V gene sequence: CDR1 SNHLY, CDR2 FYNNEI.

There are many counts of this clonotype. The V call is TRBV13, the J call TRBJ2-1, with 13 bases aligning to TRBD2. The CDR3 consists of 17 residues. The trim removed 0 bases at V and 4 bases at J, leaving 3 bases unmatched. From germline, CDR1 is PRHDT and CDR2 FYEKMQ (reference sequence). The CDR3 spells CASSLGQLAGGYNEQFF. Here the CDR3 DNA reads TGTGCCAGCAGCTTAGGCCAACTAGCGGGGGGGTACAATGAGCAGTTCTTC.